This T cell receptor (beta chain) was observed in a study of vaccination effects on CD4 cells after COVID-19. This clone was counted between two and nine times. The antigen is undetermined. CD4+ T cells specific for antigen were expanded with viral peptide pools by the ViraFEST assay before sequencing. Cultured cells yielded isolated CD4+ T cells after nine to ten days. Vaccine administered to participants consisted of two doses of either BNT162b2 or mRNA-1273. Nucleocapsid antibodies were negative in the vaccine recipients, who had never had SARS-CoV-2 infection. The data were produced by immunoSEQ multiplex PCR, yet TCRdb's version contains in-frame clones alone and is incomplete. The sample has about 22,000 clones, about three quarters seen once. Germline V gene data show CDR1 as LGHDT and CDR2 as YNNKEL (reference sequence). The CDR3 sequence is 14 residues long. V shed 0 bases and J shed 10 bases, with 13 bases lying between them.

This material consisted of CD4+ T cells from PBMCs cultured with HCoV-NL63 spike peptides, taken after COVID-19 vaccination. This receptor was obtained from a human donor who received a COVID-19 vaccine. J is TRBJ2-1 and V is TRBV3-1 (or the pseudogene TRBV3-2); D gene unclear. CDR3 region: CASSQDGQSLEQFF. CDR3 in DNA: TGTGCCAGCAGCCAAGATGGGCAAAGCCTCGAGCAGTTCTTC.